The entry below gives a single TCR beta chain sequence along with its context. The antigen remains unidentified. This specimen comes from a study of CD8 T cells in Susac syndrome. The CDR3 contains 16 residues. With 3 bases removed from V and 7 bases from J, the gap between germline ends came to 19 bases. CDR1 and CDR2 (germline): SEHNR, FQNEAQ (reference sequence). Findings of the study overall: The relatively small number of individuals in the TCR sequencing and HLA analysis was acknowledged by the study.

cDNA came from roughly 0.53 to 1 ug RNA primed by random hexamers. A single record per CDR3 protein comes from TCRdb applying MiXCR to the immunoSEQ multiplex PCR reads. The repertoire has 150,000 to 160,000 distinct CDR3 sequences, nearly 97% of them found once; the top ten carry 0.15%. In blood CD8+ and CD4+ T cells, TCR beta underwent sequencing. This TCR was sampled from a human donor with multiple sclerosis. Material for sequencing was CD8+ T cells from PBMCs. V is TRBV7-9 and J is TRBJ2-1; a weak D match, TRBD2 (7 bases). CDR3 residues: CASSFPGSGGLNEQFF. The CDR3, as DNA: TGTGCCAGCAGCTTTCCCGGTTCGGGGGGCTTGAATGAGCAGTTCTTC.